Given below is one T cell receptor (beta chain) in context. The time point denotes: patch test 1, 2 weeks after DPC sensitization. Treatment here: therapeutic diphenylcyclopropenone sensitization with weekly scalp DPC. Patch tests were applied only after blood draws. MiXCR, applied by TCRdb to the RACE reads, yields one record per CDR3 protein. The sample has tens of thousands of distinct CDR3 sequences; about 9.4% are singletons. The data are from a study of human T cells and chemical hapten exposure. V lost 8 bases and J 8 bases, leaving 12 bases between the germline ends. Germline assignment: CDR1 DFQATT and CDR2 SNEGSKA (reference sequence). The CDR3 spans 11 residues.

This TCR derives from a woman aged 40-49 years with alopecia areata. Some clones in this sample may be carry-over from other donors' samples. The sequenced sample was whole blood, obtained in connection with sensitization to the hapten diphenylcyclopropenone (DPC). This chain uses TRBV20-1 with TRBJ2-2, with D possibly matching TRBD2 (5 bases). Here the CDR3 reads CSPGLAGELFF. Here the CDR3 DNA reads TGCAGTCCGGGGTTAGCGGGGGAGCTGTTTTTT.